The sample holds a few counts of the clone carrying this T cell receptor beta chain. Its antigen is still unknown. This specimen comes from a study of graft-versus-host responses after intestinal transplantation. At the level of the study: Grafts that recipients had were multivisceral, liver-intestinal, or isolated intestinal transplants. Each recipient received anti-thymocyte globulin induction, then tacrolimus and steroids for 2 to 3 years. Study-level results: The study associated peak circulating GvH clone levels with early post-transplant HvG declines.

TCRdb's table, derived via immunoSEQ multiplex PCR, lists solely in-frame clones and lacks some. The table has 90,000 to 120,000 clones, about 90% seen once; the top ten hold around 0.9%. V shed 0 bases and J 3 bases; nucleotides not matched to a gene: 2. CDR1 and CDR2 from the germline V gene are MNHEY and SVGAGI. CDR3 length: 15 residues. Source: unstimulated CD4+ T cells sorted from spleen or lymph node cells, taken before intestinal transplant. This sequence was found in a human donor who received an intestinal transplant. This chain links TRBV6-5 with TRBJ2-7; 10 bases agree with TRBD1. The DNA for the CDR3 is TGTGCCAGCAGTTACTCGACAGGGGGCGGCTACGAGCAGTACTTC. As protein: CASSYSTGGGYEQYF.